Below are 7 T cell receptor beta chains sequenced from a single sample in a study of blood T cell repertoires in COVID-19 (dated by TCRdb to 2020 to 2022). Library preparation was by the immunoSEQ multiplex PCR assay. TCRdb obtained this table from immuneACCESS and retained in-frame rearrangements with V and J assigned. These tables miss some clones; where compared with another copy, unresolved V genes account for less than half of the shortfall, and the remainder is unexplained. Present in this sample are fewer than 250,000 clones, approximately 78% of which were seen just once. The top ten hold roughly 10% of the sample. Sequences were obtained from peripheral blood. These receptors originate from a woman older than 75 with acute or convalescent COVID-19.

The chain links TRBV3-1 (or the pseudogene TRBV3-2) to TRBJ1-4, with TRBD1 identical over 10 bases. Germline values: CDR1 LGHDT, CDR2 YNNKEL (reference sequence). The CDR3 sequence is 16 residues long. With V trimmed by 4 bases and J by 7 bases, 9 bases remained unmatched. As DNA, the CDR3 is TGTGCCAGCAGCCCCTCGACAGGGGGCAGGTTTGAAAAACTGTTTTTT. This gives the protein CASSPSTGGRFEKLFF.

This clone was seen once. The rearrangement links TRBV5-4 to TRBJ2-1, with 8 positions matching TRBD2. Germline CDR1 SGHNT, CDR2 YYREEE (reference sequence). The trim removed 3 bases at V and 0 bases at J, leaving 5 bases unmatched. The CDR3 is made up of 16 amino acids. CDR3 in amino acids: CASSSRRGASYNEQFF. The CDR3 DNA sequence: TGTGCCAGCAGCTCCCGGCGGGGGGCCTCCTACAATGAGCAGTTCTTC. The whole variable domain, remainder taken from reference TRBV5-4 and TRBJ2-1, is ETGVTQSPTHLIKTRGQQVTLRCSSQSGHNTVSWYQQALGQGPQFIFQYYREEENGRGNFPPRFSGLQFPNYSSELNVNALELDDSALYLCASSSRRGASYNEQFFGPGTRLTVL.

This clone was recorded at least ten times. The J gene is TRBJ1-2, the V gene TRBV13; 7 positions match TRBD1. Germline CDR1 PRHDT, CDR2 FYEKMQ (reference sequence). This CDR3 is 16 amino acids long. With V trimmed by 0 bases and J by 0 bases, 4 bases remained unmatched. The CDR3 loop reads CASSLGTGVTNYGYTF. The CDR3, as DNA: TGTGCCAGCAGCTTAGGCACAGGGGTAACTAACTATGGCTACACCTTC.

The chain joins TRBV28 to TRBJ1-4, with D unclear. From germline, CDR1 is MDHEN and CDR2 SYDVKM. The CDR3 covers 12 residues. V lost 5 bases and J lost 8, with 9 bases in between. The CDR3 is CASSPPREKLFF. The DNA of the CDR3 is TGTGCCAGCAGTCCCCCCCGGGAAAAACTGTTTTTT.

The chain links TRBV12-5 to TRBJ1-6; the match to TRBD1 covers 7 bases. With V trimmed by 5 bases and J by 11 bases, 12 bases remained unmatched. The CDR3 is 15 residues long. Germline CDR1 reads LGHNT; CDR2 reads FRNRAP. This CDR3 reads CASGIQTGYHTPLHF. CDR3 nucleotides: TGTGCTAGTGGTATCCAGACAGGGTATCACACACCCCTCCACTTT.

The CDR3 loop is CASSQDPGGGRFYEQYF. The CDR3 DNA reads as TGTGCCAGCAGCCAAGATCCGGGAGGCGGGAGGTTCTACGAGCAGTACTTC. The rearrangement uses TRBV14 and TRBJ2-7, with 8 bases aligning to TRBD2. The CDR3 is 17 residues long. CDR1 SGHDN and CDR2 FVKESK come from the germline V gene. Trimming took 0 bases from V and 3 from J; bases not matched to a gene: 10. Variable domain in full (rest from reference TRBV14 and TRBJ2-7): EAGVTQFPSHSVIEKGQTVTLRCDPISGHDNLYWYRRVMGKEIKFLLHFVKESKQDESGMPNNRFLAERTGGTYSTLKVQPAELEDSGVYFCASSQDPGGGRFYEQYFGPGTRLTVT.

CDR3 bases: TGCGCCAGCAGCTTCGGTCTAGCGGGAGGTCTTGGCGCCTACAATGAGCAGTTCTTC. It translates to CASSFGLAGGLGAYNEQFF. This sequence joins TRBV5-1 and TRBJ2-1, with 11 positions matching TRBD2. The germline V gene encodes CDR1 SGHRS and CDR2 YFSETQ. There are 19 residues in the CDR3. After removal of 2 bases from V and 2 bases from J, the junction contained 12 bases not matched to a gene.